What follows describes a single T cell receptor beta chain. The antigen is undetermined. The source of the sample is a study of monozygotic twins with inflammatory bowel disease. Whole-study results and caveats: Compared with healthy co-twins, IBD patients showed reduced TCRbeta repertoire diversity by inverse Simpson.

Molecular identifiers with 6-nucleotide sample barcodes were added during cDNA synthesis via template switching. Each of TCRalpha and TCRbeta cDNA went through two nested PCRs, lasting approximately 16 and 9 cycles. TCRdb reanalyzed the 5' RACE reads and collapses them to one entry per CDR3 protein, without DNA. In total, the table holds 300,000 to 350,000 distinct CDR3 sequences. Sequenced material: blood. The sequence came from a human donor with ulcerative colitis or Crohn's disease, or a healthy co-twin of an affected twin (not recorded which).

CDR3 in amino acids: CASGSQYTEAFF. The chain combines TRBV12-5 with TRBJ1-1. Looked up from germline, CDR1 is LGHNT and CDR2 is FRNRAP. This CDR3 region has 12 residues.